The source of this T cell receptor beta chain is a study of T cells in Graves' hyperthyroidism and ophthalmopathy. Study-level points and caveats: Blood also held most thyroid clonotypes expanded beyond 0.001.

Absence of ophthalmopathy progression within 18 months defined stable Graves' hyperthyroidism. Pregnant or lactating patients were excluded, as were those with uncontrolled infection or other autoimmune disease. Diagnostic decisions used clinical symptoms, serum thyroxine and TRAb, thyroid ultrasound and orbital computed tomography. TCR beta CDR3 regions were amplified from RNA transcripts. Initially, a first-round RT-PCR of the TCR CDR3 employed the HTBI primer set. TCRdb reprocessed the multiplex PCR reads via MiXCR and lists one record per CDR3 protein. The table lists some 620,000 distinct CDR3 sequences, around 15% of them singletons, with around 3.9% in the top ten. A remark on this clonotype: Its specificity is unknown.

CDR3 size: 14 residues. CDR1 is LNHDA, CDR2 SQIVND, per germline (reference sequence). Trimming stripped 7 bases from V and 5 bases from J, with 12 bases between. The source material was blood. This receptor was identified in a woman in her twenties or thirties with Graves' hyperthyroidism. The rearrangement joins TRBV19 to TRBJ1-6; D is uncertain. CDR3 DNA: TGTGCCAGTAACGACCGATCGGATAATTCACCCCTCCACTTT. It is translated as CASNDRSDNSPLHF.